The 10 T cell receptor beta chains in this list originate from one sample, sequenced in a study of T-cell reconstitution after alpha-beta-depleted transplantation in children. As it was prepared, the TCRbeta library received unique molecular identifiers. TCRdb recomputed calls from the PCR reads with MiXCR, one row per CDR3 protein. The table shows some 340,000 distinct CDR3 sequences, with about 9.4% occurring only once. Sequenced here: PBMCs from the stem cell graft donor, sampled from the stem cell graft. Receptors were obtained from a human donor who donated a stem cell graft to a child with acute lymphoblastic leukemia.

The chain couples TRBV6-5 to TRBJ1-2; D is possibly TRBD1 (6 bases). V gave up 2 bases and J gave up 5 bases, with 18 bases separating them. Looked up from germline, CDR1 is MNHEY and CDR2 is SVGAGI. The CDR3 has 16 residues. In nucleotides, the CDR3 is TGTGCCAGCAGTTACCGGACAGTAAATCGCCGGTATGGCTACACCTTC. Protein product: CASSYRTVNRRYGYTF.

Only a few counts were recorded for this clonotype. This chain links TRBV20-1 with TRBJ2-5; tentatively, D is TRBD2 (6 bases). Germline V gives CDR1 DFQATT, CDR2 SNEGSKA (reference sequence). Trimming cost V 4 bases and J 7 bases, with 19 bases left between them. The CDR3 has 14 residues. CDR3 coding DNA: TGCAGTGCTACGAGAGGGGACTCCAAGGGGACCCAGTACTTC. Its protein product is CSATRGDSKGTQYF.

This clonotype was seen at least ten times. The rearrangement uses TRBV15 and TRBJ1-5; D remains ambiguous. This CDR3 has 15 amino acids. Trimming stripped 0 bases from V and 0 bases from J, with 6 bases between. Germline V gives CDR1 LNHNV, CDR2 YYDKDF (reference sequence). The CDR3 reads CATSRENYSNQPQHF. DNA of the CDR3: TGTGCCACCAGCAGAGAGAATTATAGCAATCAGCCCCAGCATTTT.

This clonotype was detected a few times. The chain joins TRBV6-1 to TRBJ2-7, with TRBD2 matching 10 bases. Trimming took 7 bases from V and 4 from J; bases not matched to a gene: 13. Germline lookup yields CDR1 MNHNS and CDR2 SASEGT. The CDR3 runs to 16 residues. The CDR3 protein is CASKPSAGGAFYEQYF. In DNA form, the CDR3 reads TGTGCCAGCAAGCCGTCAGCGGGAGGGGCTTTTTACGAGCAGTACTTC.

This clonotype came up a few times. This chain connects TRBV12-3 or TRBV12-4 to TRBJ2-1; no reliable D call. V lost 7 bases, J lost 3 bases, and 19 bases lay in between. The CDR3 length is 16 residues. CDR3 protein: CASTKGLEPHYNEQFF. The CDR3 DNA sequence: TGTGCCAGCACCAAAGGGCTGGAGCCCCACTACAATGAGCAGTTCTTC.

The sample holds many counts of this clonotype. V gene TRBV6-2 or TRBV6-3 combines with J gene TRBJ2-1, with D possibly TRBD1 on 5 matching bases. The ends were cut back, 2 bases at V and 5 bases at J, with 7 bases in the middle. The CDR3 is 13 residues long. Germline CDR1 reads MNHEY; CDR2 reads SVGEGT. CDR3 coding DNA: TGTGCCAGCAGTTACCAGGGTCACAATGAGCAGTTCTTC. Protein: CASSYQGHNEQFF.

This chain connects TRBV5-1 to TRBJ1-1; tentative D call: TRBD1 (5 bases). Germline CDR1 reads SGHRS; CDR2 reads YFSETQ. Trimming shortened V by 4 bases and J by 4 bases, and 14 bases separated the two germline ends. The CDR3 is 14 residues long. For the CDR3, the DNA is TGCGCCAGCAGCAGAGGACAACTTCTCACTGAAGCTTTCTTT. Its protein product is CASSRGQLLTEAFF.

This chain links TRBV30 with TRBJ2-1, with D possibly matching TRBD2 (5 bases). The CDR3 contains 13 residues. CDR1 is GTSNPN and CDR2 is SVGIG in the germline V gene (reference sequence). The CDR3 region is CALGSSSYNEQFF. CDR3 bases: TGTGCTCTGGGGAGTAGCTCCTACAATGAGCAGTTCTTC.

V usage is TRBV18 and J usage is TRBJ2-1; TRBD2 aligns across 10 bases. This CDR3 contains 16 residues. Germline lookup yields CDR1 KGHSH and CDR2 LQKENI. J gave up 7 bases and V 0 bases, and 6 bases lay outside the gene matches. CDR3 sequence reads: CASSPPQREGGNEQFF. The CDR3 DNA follows: TGTGCCAGCTCACCACCGCAGCGGGAGGGAGGGAATGAGCAGTTCTTC.

On this clonotype itself: A single base separates this from a much larger clone, so it may be a read error. The chain combines TRBV7-2 with TRBJ1-5; D is possibly TRBD1 (5 bases). The CDR3 is 13 residues long. Germline lookup yields CDR1 SGHTA and CDR2 FQGNSA. In nucleotides, the CDR3 is TGTGCCAGCAGCTTACAGGGTGGTCAGCCCCATCATTTT. Its protein is CASSLQGGQPHHF.